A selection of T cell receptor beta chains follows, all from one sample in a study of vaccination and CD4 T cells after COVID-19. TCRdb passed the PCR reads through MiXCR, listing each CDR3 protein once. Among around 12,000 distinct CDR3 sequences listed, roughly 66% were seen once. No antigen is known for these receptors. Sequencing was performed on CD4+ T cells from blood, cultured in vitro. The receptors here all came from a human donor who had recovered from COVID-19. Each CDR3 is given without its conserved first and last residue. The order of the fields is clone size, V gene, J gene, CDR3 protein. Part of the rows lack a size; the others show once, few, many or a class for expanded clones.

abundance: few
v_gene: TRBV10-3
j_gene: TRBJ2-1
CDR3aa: AISASGRAGGEQF

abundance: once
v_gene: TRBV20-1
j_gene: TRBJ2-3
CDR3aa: SAPRLAGADTQY

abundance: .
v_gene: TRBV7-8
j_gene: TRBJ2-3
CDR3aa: ASRPLRPSGFTDTQY

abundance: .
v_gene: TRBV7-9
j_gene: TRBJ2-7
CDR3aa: ASSLVGEYEQY

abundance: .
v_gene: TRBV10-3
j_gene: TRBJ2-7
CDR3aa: AIRGTDTYEQY

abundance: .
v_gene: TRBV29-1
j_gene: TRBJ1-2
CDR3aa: SFHQGGGYT

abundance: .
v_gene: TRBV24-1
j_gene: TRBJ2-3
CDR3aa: ATSDPSGSTDTQY

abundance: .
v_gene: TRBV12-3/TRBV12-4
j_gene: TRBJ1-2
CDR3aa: ASRKPGPWGSAVGYT

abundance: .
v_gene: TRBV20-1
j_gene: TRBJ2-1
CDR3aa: SARYGAGGSNEQF

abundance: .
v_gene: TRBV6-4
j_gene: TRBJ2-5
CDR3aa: ASSVITGETQY

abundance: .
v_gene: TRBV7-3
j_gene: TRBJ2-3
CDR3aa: ASSLRVSTDTQY

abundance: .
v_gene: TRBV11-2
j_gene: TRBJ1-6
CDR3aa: ASSPVAGFVTLH

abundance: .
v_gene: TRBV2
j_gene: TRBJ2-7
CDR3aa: ASSPGQGRLYEQY